These 4 T cell receptor beta chains share one sample of origin, sequenced in a study of T cells in Graves' hyperthyroidism and ophthalmopathy. RNA transcripts gave rise to amplified TCR beta CDR3 regions. The primer set for the first-round RT-PCR of the TCR CDR3 was HTBI. TCRdb re-analysed the multiplex PCR reads in MiXCR, keeping a single row per CDR3 protein. Of hundreds of thousands of distinct CDR3 sequences in the sample, approximately 14% were seen once. Sequenced: blood. The receptor source for this set is a young woman with Graves' hyperthyroidism that later progressed to Graves' ophthalmopathy.

This clonotype occurred many times. The rearrangement links TRBV5-1 to TRBJ2-1; TRBD1 matches at 8 bases. V lost 4 bases to trimming and J lost 2 bases; unmatched junction nucleotides: 8. Germline V gene lookup returns CDR1 SGHRS and CDR2 YFSETQ. The CDR3 spans 16 residues. The CDR3 DNA follows: TGCGCCAGCAGCCTTTCAACAGGGGGACCCTACAATGAGCAGTTCTTC. Protein sequence: CASSLSTGGPYNEQFF.

This clonotype was seen many times. The rearrangement uses TRBV20-1 and TRBJ2-2; D gene unclear. This CDR3 has 10 residues. Per germline, CDR1 DFQATT and CDR2 SNEGSKA (reference sequence). The ends were cut back, 6 bases at V and 8 bases at J, with 7 bases in the middle. CDR3 loop: CSALDGELFF. CDR3 nucleotide sequence: TGCAGTGCCTTAGATGGGGAGCTGTTTTTT.

This clonotype appeared many times. The chain is built from TRBV7-3 and TRBJ2-1; a possible D gene is TRBD2 (5 bases). CDR3 length equals 17 residues. V was cut by 3 bases and J by 5 bases, with 20 bases left in between. Germline values: CDR1 SGHTA, CDR2 FQGTGA. CDR3 protein: CASSLVSGGWKDNEQFF. In DNA, the CDR3 is TGTGCCAGCAGCTTGGTGAGCGGCGGATGGAAGGACAATGAGCAGTTCTTC.

The chain joins TRBV14 to TRBJ2-1, with 10 bases identical to TRBD1. The V and J ends lost 2 bases and 4 bases, in that order; junction bases with no gene match: 8. CDR1 and CDR2 (germline): SGHDN, FVKESK. CDR3 length: 17 amino acids. In DNA form, the CDR3 reads TGTGCCAGCAGCCAAAGATGGGGGACAGGGGTTTACAATGAGCAGTTCTTC. Protein: CASSQRWGTGVYNEQFF.